This TCR beta chain was recovered during a study of T cells in Graves' hyperthyroidism and ophthalmopathy. To note about this clonotype: Its antigen is not known.

Graves' hyperthyroidism is called stable when ophthalmopathy does not progress within 18 months. Recently diagnosed hyperthyroidism of less than 2 months' duration affected patients aged 18 to 65. The source material, RNA transcripts, was used to amplify TCR beta CDR3 regions. HTBI primers drove first-round RT-PCR of the TCR CDR3. MiXCR was run by TCRdb on the multiplex PCR reads, yielding one entry per CDR3 protein. Here the sample spans about 840,000 distinct CDR3 sequences, around 38% being singletons. Overall study findings and caveats: Clonotypes that were expanded in thyroid above 0.001 mostly appeared in blood too. In validation, the model predicted ophthalmopathy. These predictions came a median approximately 5.9 months before onset.

The V gene's germline CDR1 is LGHNA and CDR2 YSLEER. This CDR3 region has 15 residues. The V end was cut by 0 bases, the J end by 8 bases, with 13 bases between. V and J are TRBV4-3 and TRBJ1-4, with D possibly matching TRBD1 (5 bases). Sequenced: blood. The source is a man aged 18 to 30 with Graves' hyperthyroidism. The CDR3 DNA follows: TGCGCCAGCAGCCAAGAACAGGTGGGGCGCGAAAAACTGTTTTTT. Protein product: CASSQEQVGREKLFF.